The 18 T cell receptor beta chains reported below all come from one sample, sequenced in a study of cytomegalovirus exposure and HLA in healthy donors. PCR was performed using 60 Vbeta and 13 Jbeta primers. This table comes from immunoSEQ multiplex PCR, and its TCRdb copy is limited to in-frame clones, with some not included. The sample consists of some 140,000 clones, roughly three quarters of them appearing once. The specimen sequenced was PBMCs. These receptors originate from a female donor in good health and CMV-seronegative.

CDR3 in DNA: TGTGCCAGCGCGAACCCCGGGGGGTCGACTTTGAACACTGAAGCTTTCTTT. Amino acid sequence: CASANPGGSTLNTEAFF. The chain recombines TRBV9 with TRBJ1-1, with D possibly TRBD1 on 5 matching bases. Trimming stripped 7 bases from V and 0 bases from J, with 22 bases between. Germline V lookup: CDR1 SGDLS, CDR2 YYNGEE. The CDR3 contains 17 residues.

The CDR3 nucleotides read TGTGCCAGCAGCTTATCCGGCACTGAAGCTTTCTTT. Its translation: CASSLSGTEAFF. This chain connects TRBV7-9 to TRBJ1-1; D is unresolved. The CDR3 runs 12 residues. Germline V lookup: CDR1 SEHNR, CDR2 FQNEAQ (reference sequence). Trimming took off 2 bases at V and 4 bases at J, with 5 bases between the two ends.

The chain recombines TRBV15 with TRBJ2-1, with 9 bases aligning to TRBD2. CDR3 length: 15 residues. Per the germline V gene, CDR1 is LNHNV and CDR2 is YYDKDF (reference sequence). J gave up 8 bases and V 0 bases, and 5 bases lay outside the gene matches. CDR3 residues: CATSRDGLATDEQFF. As DNA, the CDR3 is TGTGCCACCAGCAGAGATGGACTAGCGACAGATGAGCAGTTCTTC.

V gene TRBV7-2 combines with J gene TRBJ2-3, with D possibly TRBD1 on 6 matching bases. CDR1 and CDR2 (germline): SGHTA, FQGNSA. The germline V and J ends were trimmed by 5 bases and 2 bases, with 8 bases remaining between them. The CDR3 has 13 amino acids. The CDR3 DNA reads TGTGCCAGCAGCAACAGGGCCACAGATACGCAGTATTTT. Amino acid sequence: CASSNRATDTQYF.

The J gene is TRBJ1-5, the V gene TRBV4-3; possibly TRBD1 for D (5 bases). The CDR3 contains 15 residues. The V and J ends lost 0 bases and 9 bases respectively, with 15 bases between them. Germline V gene sequence: CDR1 LGHNA, CDR2 YSLEER. CDR3 amino acids: CASSQDLGAGRPQHF. DNA for the CDR3: TGCGCCAGCAGCCAAGATCTAGGGGCCGGGAGGCCCCAGCATTTT.

This chain connects TRBV9 to TRBJ1-1, with D hard to call. The CDR3 runs 13 residues. CDR1 and CDR2 from the germline V gene are SGDLS and YYNGEE. V lost 4 bases and J 4 bases, leaving 11 bases between the germline ends. The CDR3 protein is CASSTTPTTEAFF. The CDR3 nucleotides read TGTGCCAGCAGCACCACCCCTACCACTGAAGCTTTCTTT.

The chain couples TRBV20-1 to TRBJ2-7; 7 nucleotides line up with TRBD2. Germline V gene data show CDR1 as DFQATT and CDR2 as SNEGSKA (reference sequence). This CDR3 spans 11 amino acids. Trimming removed 6 bases from V and 3 bases from J; junction bases left unmatched: 2. The CDR3 reads CSAGLVYEQYF. In DNA form, the CDR3 reads TGCAGTGCCGGACTAGTCTACGAGCAGTACTTC.

This clone appeared a few times. This sequence joins TRBV5-6 and TRBJ1-1; TRBD1 is a possible D gene (6 bases). V was cut by 2 bases and J by 1 base, with 15 bases left in between. The V gene's germline CDR1 is SGHDT and CDR2 YYEEEE. The CDR3 is 16 residues long. The CDR3 protein is CASSFPPAGANTEAFF. The CDR3 bases are TGTGCCAGCAGCTTCCCCCCTGCGGGGGCGAACACTGAAGCTTTCTTT. Supplemented by reference TRBV5-6 and TRBJ1-1, the full variable domain reads DAGVTQSPTHLIKTRGQQVTLRCSPKSGHDTVSWYQQALGQGPQFIFQYYEEEERQRGNFPDRFSGHQFPNYSSELNVNALLLGDSALYLCASSFPPAGANTEAFFGQGTRLTVV.

The rearrangement uses TRBV6-5 and TRBJ2-3; TRBD2 is a possible D gene (6 bases). In germline, CDR1 is MNHEY, CDR2 SVGAGI. CDR3 length: 13 residues. V shed 4 bases and J shed 6 bases, with 11 bases lying between them. CDR3 in DNA: TGTGCCAGCAGTTCGGGGGAAGGGGATACGCAGTATTTT. Its translation: CASSSGEGDTQYF.

This clone was counted a single time. The V and J genes are TRBV15 and TRBJ1-5; D unresolved. The ends were cut back, 0 bases at V and 7 bases at J, with 4 bases in the middle. The V gene's germline CDR1 is LNHNV and CDR2 YYDKDF (reference sequence). The CDR3 has 12 residues. CDR3 region: CATSRDQQPQHF. CDR3 in DNA: TGTGCCACCAGCAGAGATCAACAGCCCCAGCATTTT. The entire variable domain, with the rest obtained from reference TRBV15 and TRBJ1-5, is as follows: DAMVIQNPRYQVTQFGKPVTLSCSQTLNHNVMYWYQQKSSQAPKLLFHYYDKDFNNEADTPDNFQSRRPNTSFCFLDIRSPGLGDTAMYLCATSRDQQPQHFGDGTRLSIL.

This clone has just a few counts. The genes are TRBV2 and TRBJ1-5; 8 bases match TRBD1. V shed 5 bases and J 4 bases; nucleotides not matched to a gene: 13. CDR1 and CDR2 from the germline V gene are SNHLY and FYNNEI. This CDR3 contains 17 residues. The CDR3 nucleotides read TGTGCCAGCAGTTCCTCTTGGACAGGGCTACATAATCAGCCCCAGCATTTT. It encodes CASSSSWTGLHNQPQHF. The complete variable domain, with remaining parts taken from reference TRBV2 and TRBJ1-5, reads EPEVTQTPSHQVTQMGQEVILRCVPISNHLYFYWYRQILGQKVEFLVSFYNNEISEKSEIFDDQFSVERPDGSNFTLKIRSTKLEDSAMYFCASSSSWTGLHNQPQHFGDGTRLSIL.

This chain uses TRBV7-6 with TRBJ2-1; 7 bases match TRBD1. The CDR3 sequence is 12 residues long. Per germline, CDR1 SGHVS and CDR2 FNYEAQ. J gave up 13 bases and V 4 bases, and 7 bases lay outside the gene matches. Here the CDR3 reads CASSSLRQGQFF. The CDR3 DNA is TGTGCCAGCAGCTCACTAAGACAGGGACAGTTCTTC.

A word on this clone: The junction does not match germline at one end; this may be a read error. This chain connects TRBV7-7 to TRBJ2-7, with D possibly being TRBD2 (5 bases). The CDR3 sequence is 17 residues long. Germline V gene lookup returns CDR1 SSHAT and CDR2 FNYEAQ (reference sequence). The CDR3 coding sequence is TGTGCTAGCAGCTTAGCGAATAGTCAGGATATCAACAACGAGCAGTACTTC. As protein: CASSLANSQDINNEQYF.

The V call is TRBV10-3, the J call TRBJ2-3, with 9 nucleotides matching TRBD2. This CDR3 has 16 residues. Germline CDR1 and CDR2: ENHRY and SYGVKD. V trimming: 6 bases; J trimming: 4 bases; junction bases outside the gene matches: 11. The CDR3 region is CAISRRGAGGSDTQYF. CDR3 DNA: TGTGCCATCAGCCGTCGAGGAGCGGGAGGCTCAGATACGCAGTATTTT.

V gene TRBV4-3 combines with J gene TRBJ2-7, with D unresolved. Germline V CDR1 and CDR2: LGHNA, YSLEER. The V end was cut by 0 bases, the J end by 3 bases, with 12 bases between. The CDR3 spans 15 residues. The CDR3 coding sequence is TGCGCCAGCAGCCAAGACGTAAACGGTAACTACGAGCAGTACTTC. Its translation: CASSQDVNGNYEQYF.

The gene calls are TRBV9 and TRBJ2-1, with TRBD1 as a possible D gene (6 bases). The CDR3 spans 14 residues. V was cut by 0 bases and J by 4 bases, with 8 bases left in between. Germline CDR1 SGDLS, CDR2 YYNGEE. DNA of the CDR3: TGTGCCAGCAGCGTAGAGGGGGAGTACAATGAGCAGTTCTTC. Amino acid sequence: CASSVEGEYNEQFF.

V gene TRBV7-2 combines with J gene TRBJ1-2, with D hard to call. The CDR3 is 14 amino acids. The V end lost 1 base, the J end lost 2 bases, and 8 bases lay between the germline ends. CDR1 and CDR2 (germline): SGHTA, FQGNSA. CDR3 in amino acids: CASSLEPRNYGYTF. The CDR3 coding sequence is TGTGCCAGCAGCTTAGAGCCCAGGAACTATGGCTACACCTTC.

V gene TRBV15 combines with J gene TRBJ1-6; 7 bases are a match to TRBD1. CDR1 is LNHNV and CDR2 is YYDKDF in the germline V gene (reference sequence). With V trimmed by 6 bases and J by 8 bases, 7 bases remained unmatched. The CDR3 extends over 14 amino acids. This CDR3 is CATSVTGPYSPLHF. Written as DNA, the CDR3 is TGTGCCACCAGTGTGACAGGGCCATATTCACCCCTCCACTTT.